What follows is one T cell receptor (beta chain) and its context. No antigen is known for it. This CDR3 is built from 13 residues. Germline lookup yields CDR1 LNHDA and CDR2 SQIVND (reference sequence). Trimming pared 9 bases from V and 3 bases from J, leaving 14 bases between. The sample comes from a study of cytomegalovirus exposure and HLA in healthy donors. General study results and limits: Many donors shared some public TCRs, even though most TCR sequences were rare.

It was with 60 Vbeta and 13 Jbeta primers that the PCR ran. TCRdb's table, derived via immunoSEQ multiplex PCR, lists solely in-frame clones and lacks some. Of approximately 85,000 clones in the sample, 80% are singletons; the top ten hold around 25%. The V gene is TRBV19, the J gene TRBJ1-1; no definite D call. The source material was PBMCs. The clonotype comes from a woman in her fifties or sixties in good health and CMV-seropositive. The CDR3 DNA follows: TGTGCCAGCCACTCCGGAGGAGACACTGAAGCTTTCTTT. This sequence encodes CASHSGGDTEAFF.